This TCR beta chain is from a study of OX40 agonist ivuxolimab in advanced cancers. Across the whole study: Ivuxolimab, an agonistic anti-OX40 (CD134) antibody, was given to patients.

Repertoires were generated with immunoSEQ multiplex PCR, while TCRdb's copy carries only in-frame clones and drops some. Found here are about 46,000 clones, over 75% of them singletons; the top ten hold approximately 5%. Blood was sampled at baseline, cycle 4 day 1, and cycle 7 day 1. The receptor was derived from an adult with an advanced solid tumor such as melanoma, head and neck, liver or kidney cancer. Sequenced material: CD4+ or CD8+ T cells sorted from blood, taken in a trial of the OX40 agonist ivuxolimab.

The CDR3 loop is CASSRTYLPNTEAFF. The CDR3 region has the DNA TGCGCCAGCAGCCGAACGTACTTACCGAACACTGAAGCTTTCTTT. The chain couples TRBV4-1 to TRBJ1-1; D is unresolved. CDR1 and CDR2 from the germline V gene are MGHRA and YSYEKL. Between the trimmed V and J ends, which lost 4 bases and 1 base, there was a span of 13 bases. This CDR3 is built from 15 residues.